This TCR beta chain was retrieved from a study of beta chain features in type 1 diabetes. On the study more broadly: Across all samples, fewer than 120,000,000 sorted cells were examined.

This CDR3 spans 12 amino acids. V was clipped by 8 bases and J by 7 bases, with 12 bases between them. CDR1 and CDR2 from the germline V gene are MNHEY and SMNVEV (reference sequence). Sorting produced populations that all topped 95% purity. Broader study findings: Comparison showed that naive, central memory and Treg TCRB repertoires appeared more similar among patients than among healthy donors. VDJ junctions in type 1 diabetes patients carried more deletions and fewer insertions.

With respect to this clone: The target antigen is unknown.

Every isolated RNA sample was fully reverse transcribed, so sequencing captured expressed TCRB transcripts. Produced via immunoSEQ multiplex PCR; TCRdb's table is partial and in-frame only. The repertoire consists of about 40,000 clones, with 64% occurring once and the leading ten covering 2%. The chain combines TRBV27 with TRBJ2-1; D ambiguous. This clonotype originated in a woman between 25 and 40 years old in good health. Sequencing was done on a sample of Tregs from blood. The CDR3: CASSTWLNEQFF. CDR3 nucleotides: TGTGCCAGCTCTACCTGGTTGAATGAGCAGTTCTTC.